This TCR beta chain was captured in a study of T-cell memory formation after mild COVID-19. The study's findings and limits: Shrinking CD4+ clones resided mostly in CM and EM, and CD8+ ones in EMRA.

A 5'RACE reaction primed in the constant segment made cDNA libraries of TCR alpha and TCR beta, and these carried sample barcodes and UMIs. TCRdb re-analysed the 5' RACE reads in MiXCR, keeping a single row per CDR3 protein. The sample records 450,000 to 700,000 distinct CDR3 sequences, 15% to 20% being singletons. This clonotype was counted a few times. The antigen is not known. Germline V gene sequence: CDR1 SGDLS, CDR2 YYNGEE. Trimming left V 0 bases short and J 0 bases short, with 7 bases between. This CDR3 has 14 residues. Sequenced input: PBMCs or a T cell subset sorted from them (not recorded which). V and J are TRBV9 and TRBJ2-7; D unresolved. This clonotype was obtained from an adult woman who had mild COVID-19 (a few samples of this study predate the infection). Cell type and time point are not known. The CDR3 loop is CASSVEGNSYEQYF. DNA of the CDR3: TGTGCCAGCAGCGTAGAAGGCAACTCCTACGAGCAGTACTTC.